The clone carrying this T cell receptor beta chain was seen only a few times. Its antigen is as yet unknown. From germline, CDR1 is MGHRA and CDR2 YSYEKL. CDR3 length: 16 residues. Germline trimming cut 0 bases from V and 7 bases from J; bases unmatched to any gene: 6. This record comes from a study of blood T cells in healthy people across ages. Primers used in a second PCR of roughly 6 to 11 cycles were a sample-barcoded 5' primer and a J-beta primer mix. MiXCR was run by TCRdb on the 5' RACE reads, yielding one entry per CDR3 protein. The sample carries more than 600,000 distinct CDR3 sequences, just under 25% recorded once. General study results and limits: Diversity figures based on one million T cells were deemed too low.

This same sample was also part of a study on T cells of mothers and their children. This second study says: Donors comprised a few healthy Caucasian mothers plus their six children.

The sequence came from a boy younger than 18 in good health. The sample consisted of blood. This chain joins TRBV4-1 and TRBJ2-1, with 10 bases fitting TRBD2. Here the CDR3 DNA reads TGCGCCAGCAGCCAAGATCCTAGCGGGAGCGGTAATGAGCAGTTCTTC. The encoded protein is CASSQDPSGSGNEQFF.